This T cell receptor (beta chain) is from a study of response to subunit inactivated influenza vaccine. The length of the CDR3 is 15 residues. V lost 0 bases and J lost 5, with 14 bases in between. Germline V lookup: CDR1 SGHNT, CDR2 YYREEE (reference sequence). Whole-study findings and limits: A suggestion made by the authors is that each seasonal influenza vaccination recruits few new T cells.

TCRdb re-called the RT-PCR reads with MiXCR, one entry per CDR3 protein. The sample includes about 520,000 distinct CDR3 sequences, 25% of them seen just once. With regard to this clonotype: Its antigen is still unknown.

The TCR sequence derives from a man in his fifties who received an inactivated influenza vaccine. The sequencing used CD4+ T cells sorted from PBMCs, collected 4 to 6 days after vaccination. This chain uses TRBV5-4 with TRBJ2-5, with D perhaps matching TRBD1 (6 bases). The CDR3 spells CASSLAQGVQETQYF. The CDR3, as DNA: TGTGCCAGCAGCTTGGCACAGGGAGTACAGGAGACCCAGTACTTC.